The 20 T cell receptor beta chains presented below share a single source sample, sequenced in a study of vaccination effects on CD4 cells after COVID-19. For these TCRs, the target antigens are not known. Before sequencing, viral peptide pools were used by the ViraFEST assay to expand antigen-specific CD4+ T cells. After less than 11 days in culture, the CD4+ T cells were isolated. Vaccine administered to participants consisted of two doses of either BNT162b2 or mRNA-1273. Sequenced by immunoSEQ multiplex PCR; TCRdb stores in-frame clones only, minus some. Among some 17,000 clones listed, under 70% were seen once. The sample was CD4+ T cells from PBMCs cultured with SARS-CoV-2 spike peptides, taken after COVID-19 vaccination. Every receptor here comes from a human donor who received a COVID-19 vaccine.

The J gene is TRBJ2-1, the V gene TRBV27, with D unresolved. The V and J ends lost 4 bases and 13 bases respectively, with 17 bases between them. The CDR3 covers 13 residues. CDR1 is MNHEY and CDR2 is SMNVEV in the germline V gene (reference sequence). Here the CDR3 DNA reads TGTGCCAGCAGTTCCCGTCCCGGTTTTCTCCAGTTCTTC. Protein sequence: CASSSRPGFLQFF.

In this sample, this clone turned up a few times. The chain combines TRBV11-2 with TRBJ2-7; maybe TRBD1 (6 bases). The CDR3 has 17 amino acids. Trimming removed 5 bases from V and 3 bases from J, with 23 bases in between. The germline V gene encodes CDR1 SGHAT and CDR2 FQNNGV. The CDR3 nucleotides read TGTGCCAGCAGCAGCTTGGTCGGGACAAGGAACCTCTACGAGCAGTACTTC. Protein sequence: CASSSLVGTRNLYEQYF.

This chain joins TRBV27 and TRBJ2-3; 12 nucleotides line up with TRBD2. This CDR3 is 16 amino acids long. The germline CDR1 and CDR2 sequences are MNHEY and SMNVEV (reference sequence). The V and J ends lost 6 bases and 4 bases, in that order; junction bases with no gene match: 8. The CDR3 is CASRRLAGAPADTQYF. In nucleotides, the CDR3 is TGTGCCAGCAGACGACTAGCGGGGGCCCCTGCAGATACGCAGTATTTT.

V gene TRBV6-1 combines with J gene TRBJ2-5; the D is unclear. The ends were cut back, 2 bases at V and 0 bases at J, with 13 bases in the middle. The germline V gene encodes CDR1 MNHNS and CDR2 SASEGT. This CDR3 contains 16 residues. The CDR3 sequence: CASSESPAENQETQYF. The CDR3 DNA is TGTGCCAGCAGTGAAAGTCCGGCTGAGAACCAAGAGACCCAGTACTTC.

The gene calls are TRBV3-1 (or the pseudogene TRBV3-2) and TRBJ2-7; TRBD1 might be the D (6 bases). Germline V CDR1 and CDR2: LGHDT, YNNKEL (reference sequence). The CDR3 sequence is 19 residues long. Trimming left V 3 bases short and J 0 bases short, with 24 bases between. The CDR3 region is CASSHPPGRGVSGSYEQYF. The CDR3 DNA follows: TGTGCCAGCAGCCACCCCCCGGGCAGGGGAGTCTCGGGCTCCTACGAGCAGTACTTC.

The CDR3, as DNA: TGTGCCAGCAGTACCCCCGCTAGCGTCACAGATACGCAGTATTTT. It yields the protein CASSTPASVTDTQYF. The chain carries TRBV6-2 or TRBV6-3 and TRBJ2-3, with D possibly being TRBD2 (6 bases). Germline CDR1 is MNHEY and CDR2 is SVGEGT. Trimming removed 5 bases from V and 2 bases from J, with 14 bases in between. The CDR3 runs 15 residues.

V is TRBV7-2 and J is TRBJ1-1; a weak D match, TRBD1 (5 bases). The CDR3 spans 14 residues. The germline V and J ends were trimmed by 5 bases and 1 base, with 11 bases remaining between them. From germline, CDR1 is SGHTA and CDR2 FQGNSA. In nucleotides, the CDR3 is TGTGCCAGCAGCCCTCAGACAGCGAACACTGAAGCTTTCTTT. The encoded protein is CASSPQTANTEAFF.

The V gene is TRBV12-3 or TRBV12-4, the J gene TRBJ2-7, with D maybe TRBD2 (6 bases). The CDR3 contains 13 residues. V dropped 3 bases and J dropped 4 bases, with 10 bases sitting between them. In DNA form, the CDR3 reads TGTGCCAGCAGTTTGGGAGGCAGGTACGAGCAGTACTTC. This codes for CASSLGGRYEQYF.

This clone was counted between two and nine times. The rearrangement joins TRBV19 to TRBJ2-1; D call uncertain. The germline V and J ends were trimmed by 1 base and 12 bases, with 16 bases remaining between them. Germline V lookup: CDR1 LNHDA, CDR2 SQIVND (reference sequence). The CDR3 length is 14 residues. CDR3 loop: CASSIAPESGRQFF. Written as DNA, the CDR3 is TGTGCCAGTAGTATAGCGCCCGAATCCGGTAGGCAGTTCTTC.

This CDR3 reads CASSDTERGPYNEQFF. The CDR3 region has the DNA TGTGCCAGCAGTGACACAGAGCGGGGGCCTTACAATGAGCAGTTCTTC. This chain links TRBV2 with TRBJ2-1, with 8 bases matching TRBD2. Germline V CDR1 and CDR2: SNHLY, FYNNEI. J lost 4 bases, V lost 3 bases, and 8 bases had no gene match. This CDR3 has 16 amino acids.

CDR3 region: CASSQQGGGQPQHF. The CDR3 region has the DNA TGTGCCAGCAGTCAACAGGGTGGGGGTCAGCCCCAGCATTTT. The gene calls are TRBV6-5 and TRBJ1-5; weak D call: TRBD1 (6 bases). V lost 5 bases, J lost 6 bases, and 14 bases lay in between. The CDR3 spans 14 residues. CDR1 is MNHEY, CDR2 SVGAGI, per germline.

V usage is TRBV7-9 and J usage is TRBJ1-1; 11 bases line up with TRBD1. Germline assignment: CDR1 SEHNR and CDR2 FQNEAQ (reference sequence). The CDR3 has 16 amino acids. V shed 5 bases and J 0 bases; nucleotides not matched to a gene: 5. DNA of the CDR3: TGTGCCAGCAGCCCCGGACAGGGGGCTATGAACACTGAAGCTTTCTTT. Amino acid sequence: CASSPGQGAMNTEAFF.

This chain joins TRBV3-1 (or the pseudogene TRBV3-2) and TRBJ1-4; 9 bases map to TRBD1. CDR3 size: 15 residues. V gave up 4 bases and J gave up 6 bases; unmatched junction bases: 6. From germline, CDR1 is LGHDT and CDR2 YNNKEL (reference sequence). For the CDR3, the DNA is TGTGCCAGCAGCCTCACAGGGGGCGGGGATGAAAAACTGTTTTTT. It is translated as CASSLTGGGDEKLFF.

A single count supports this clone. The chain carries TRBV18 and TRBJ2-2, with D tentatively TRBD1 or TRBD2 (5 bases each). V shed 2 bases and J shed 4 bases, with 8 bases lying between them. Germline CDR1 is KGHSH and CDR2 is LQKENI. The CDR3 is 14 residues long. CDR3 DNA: TGTGCCAGCTCACCAGGGACGGCCACCGGGGAGCTGTTTTTT. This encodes CASSPGTATGELFF.

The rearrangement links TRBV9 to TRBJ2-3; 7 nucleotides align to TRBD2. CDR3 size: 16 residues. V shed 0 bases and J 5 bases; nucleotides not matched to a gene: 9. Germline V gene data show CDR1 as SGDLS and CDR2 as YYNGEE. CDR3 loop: CASSVGEGGPGDTQYF. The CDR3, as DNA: TGTGCCAGCAGCGTAGGGGAGGGAGGGCCCGGAGATACGCAGTATTTT.

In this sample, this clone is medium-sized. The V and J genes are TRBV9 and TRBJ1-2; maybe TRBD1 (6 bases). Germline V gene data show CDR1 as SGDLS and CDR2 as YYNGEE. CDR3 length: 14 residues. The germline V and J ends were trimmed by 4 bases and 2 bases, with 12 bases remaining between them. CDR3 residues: CASSPRGGNYGYTF. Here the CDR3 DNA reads TGTGCCAGCAGCCCTAGGGGGGGCAACTATGGCTACACCTTC.

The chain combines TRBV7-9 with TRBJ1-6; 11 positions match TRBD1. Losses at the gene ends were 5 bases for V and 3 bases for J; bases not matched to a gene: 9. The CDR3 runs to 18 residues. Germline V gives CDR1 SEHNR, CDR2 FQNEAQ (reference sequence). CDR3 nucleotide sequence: TGTGCCAGCAGCCGACGGACAGGGGGCCCTCTCTATAATTCACCCCTCCACTTT. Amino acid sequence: CASSRRTGGPLYNSPLHF.

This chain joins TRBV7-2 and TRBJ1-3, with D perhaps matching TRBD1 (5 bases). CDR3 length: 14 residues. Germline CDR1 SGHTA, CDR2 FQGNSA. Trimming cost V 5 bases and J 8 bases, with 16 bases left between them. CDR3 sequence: CASSPGEGRHTIYF. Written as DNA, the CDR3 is TGTGCCAGCAGCCCGGGGGAGGGGCGTCACACCATATATTTT.

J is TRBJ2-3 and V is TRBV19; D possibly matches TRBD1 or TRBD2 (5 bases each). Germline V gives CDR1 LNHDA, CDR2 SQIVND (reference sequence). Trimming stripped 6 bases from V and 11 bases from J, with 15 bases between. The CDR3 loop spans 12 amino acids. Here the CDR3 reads CASRDQGRGQYF. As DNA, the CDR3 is TGTGCCAGTAGGGATCAGGGTCGGGGGCAGTATTTT.

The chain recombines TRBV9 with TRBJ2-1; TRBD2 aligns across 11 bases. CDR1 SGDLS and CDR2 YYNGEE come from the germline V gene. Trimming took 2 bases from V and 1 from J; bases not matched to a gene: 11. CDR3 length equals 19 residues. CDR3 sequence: CASSVVSGGAKNSYNEQFF. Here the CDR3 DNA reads TGTGCCAGCAGCGTGGTTAGCGGGGGGGCCAAGAATTCCTACAATGAGCAGTTCTTC.